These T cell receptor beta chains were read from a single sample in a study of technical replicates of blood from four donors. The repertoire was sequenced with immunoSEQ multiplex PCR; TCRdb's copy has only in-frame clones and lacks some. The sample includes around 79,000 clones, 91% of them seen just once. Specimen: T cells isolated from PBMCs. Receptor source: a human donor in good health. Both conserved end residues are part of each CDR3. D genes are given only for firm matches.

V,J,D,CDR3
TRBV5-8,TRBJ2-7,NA,CASSWVRRGLYEQYF
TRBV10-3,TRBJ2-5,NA,CAISELRAGGETQYF
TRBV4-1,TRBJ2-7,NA,CASSHREAEQYF
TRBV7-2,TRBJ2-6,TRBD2,CASSRGGALSGANVLTF
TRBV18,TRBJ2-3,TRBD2,CASSLRLAGANTDTQYF
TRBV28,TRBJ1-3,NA,CASSLGGGSSGNTIYF
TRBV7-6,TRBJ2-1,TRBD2,CASSPRTSADEQFF
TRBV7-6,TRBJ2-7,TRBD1,CASSLGTAIHYEQYF
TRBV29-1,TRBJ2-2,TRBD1,CSVRFEPGQGTTGELFF
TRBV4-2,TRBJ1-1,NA,CASSLQDSLNTEAFF
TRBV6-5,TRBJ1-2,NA,CASSYRLPSRGYGYTF
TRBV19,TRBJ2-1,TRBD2,CASSPASGRYNEQFF
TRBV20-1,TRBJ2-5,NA,CSAYQGTQYF
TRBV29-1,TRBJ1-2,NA,CSVRGPSGSPEGSYTF
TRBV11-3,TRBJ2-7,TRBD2,CASSCGLAGHWPMDYEQYF
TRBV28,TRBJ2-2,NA,CASSLTMKKQGTGELFF
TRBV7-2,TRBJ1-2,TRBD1,CASSLGTGADGYTF
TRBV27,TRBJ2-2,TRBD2,CASSPMGLAGGTGELFF
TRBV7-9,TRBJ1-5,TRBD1,CASSLGIDRGGQPQHF
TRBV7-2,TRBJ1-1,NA,CASSLVRWYGNTEAFF
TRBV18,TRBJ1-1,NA,CASSPDTGMNTEAFF
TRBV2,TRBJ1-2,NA,CASRGTRLLYYGYTF
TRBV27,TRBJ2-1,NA,CASNALEGDEQFF
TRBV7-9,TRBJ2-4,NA,CASSSFEVNMYF
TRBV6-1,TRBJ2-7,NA,CASSIEGRAREQYF
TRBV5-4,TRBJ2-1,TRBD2,CASSPRGGSSYNEQFF
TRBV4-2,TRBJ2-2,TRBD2,CASSQAQAGGNTGELFF
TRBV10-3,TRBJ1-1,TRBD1,CAIRGQGEANTEAFF
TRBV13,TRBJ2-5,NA,CASSFSIGHHQETQYF
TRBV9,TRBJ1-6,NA,CASSVTPSQGSPLHF
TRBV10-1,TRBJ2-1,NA,CATGNWTVHEQFF
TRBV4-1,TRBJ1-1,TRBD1,CASSPGGGTEAFF
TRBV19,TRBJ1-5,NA,CASSISAENSNQPQHF
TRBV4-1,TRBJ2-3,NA,CASSQNSPDTQYF
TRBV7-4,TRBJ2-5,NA,CASSGPDNQETQYF
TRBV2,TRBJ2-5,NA,CASSGHETQYF
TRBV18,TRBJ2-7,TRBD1,CASSSGTGSYEQYF
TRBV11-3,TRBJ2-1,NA,CASSLVWSSYNEQFF
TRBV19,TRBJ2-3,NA,CASSIDRGGTAGRDTQYF
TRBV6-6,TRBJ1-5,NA,CASSPRDSQPQPQHF
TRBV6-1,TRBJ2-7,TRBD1,CASSGNPGQGGGQQYF
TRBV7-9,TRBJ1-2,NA,CASSFTQTAGITIGYTF
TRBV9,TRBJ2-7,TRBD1,CASSVGQTYEQYF
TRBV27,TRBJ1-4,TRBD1,CASSPSRGTGLMVKKLFF
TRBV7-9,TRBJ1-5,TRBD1,CASSSGQATQPQHF
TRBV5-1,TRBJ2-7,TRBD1,CASSPGQGFTYEQYF
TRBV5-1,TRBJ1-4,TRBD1,CASSYRGDEKLFF
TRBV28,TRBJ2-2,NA,CASGEGRKTGELFF
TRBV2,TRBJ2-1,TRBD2,CASSEGGRALNEQFF
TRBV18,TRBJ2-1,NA,CASSPTNGNEQFF
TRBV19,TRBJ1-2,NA,CASSEVDYGYTF
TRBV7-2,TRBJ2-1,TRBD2,CASSTLTSGRYEQFF
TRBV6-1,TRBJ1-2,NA,CASSGRGTGVLYGYTF
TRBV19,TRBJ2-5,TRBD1,CASSLYRGVIETQYF
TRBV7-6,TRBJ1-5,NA,CASSLAEGQPQHF
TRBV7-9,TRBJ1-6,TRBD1,CASSSSTLDREVNNSPLHF
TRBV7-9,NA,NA,CASSSIPGPTGPLTYEQYF
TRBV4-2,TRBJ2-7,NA,CASSQRTASGYEQYF
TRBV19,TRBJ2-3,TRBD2,CASSTISSGSTDTQYF
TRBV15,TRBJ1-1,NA,CATSGEWRGGGFMNTEAFF